The T cell receptor beta chain described here comes from a study of T cells in Graves' hyperthyroidism and ophthalmopathy. TCR beta CDR3 regions were amplified from RNA. The study used the HTBI primer set for a first-round RT-PCR of the TCR CDR3. MiXCR, applied by TCRdb to the multiplex PCR reads, yields one record per CDR3 protein. This table has 540,000 or so distinct CDR3 sequences, 15% to 19% appearing once. This clonotype was seen at least ten times. The antigen remains undetermined. This CDR3 has 13 residues. Trimming removed 4 bases from V and 8 bases from J; junction bases left unmatched: 4. CDR1 and CDR2 from the germline V gene are DFQATT and SNEGSKA (reference sequence). Study-level points and caveats: Median prediction lead before ophthalmopathy onset was 6.5 months with the model.

Sequenced material: blood. The chain joins TRBV20-1 to TRBJ2-1; 11 positions match TRBD2. The sequence came from a woman in her twenties or thirties with Graves' hyperthyroidism. CDR3 nucleotides: TGCAGTGCTATGACTAGCGGGAAGGATGAGCAGTTCTTC. It yields the protein CSAMTSGKDEQFF.